This T cell receptor (beta chain) was recovered during a study of shared clonotypes between healthy human individuals. Turning to the study itself: Each donor's CD4 naive and CD4 memory cells filled three plates apiece, CD8 naive two, and CD8 memory one. Study results and caveats: The study sampled only blood, and tissue repertoires likely differ.

On this clone itself: Its specificity is unknown.

The method was immunoSEQ multiplex PCR; TCRdb's version includes in-frame clones alone and lacks a portion of them. The sample includes over 1.4 million clones, roughly 96% of them seen just once. CDR3 length equals 13 residues. The germline V gene has CDR1 SGDLS and CDR2 YYNGEE. Germline trimming cut 8 bases from V and 7 bases from J; bases unmatched to any gene: 9. The sequence came from a man aged 25 to 40 in good health. The genes are TRBV9 and TRBJ2-1, with TRBD1 matching over 7 bases. Sequenced input: naive CD4+ T cells sorted from blood. Subset described: CD45RA+ positively selected. CDR3 protein: CASEQGFSNEQFF. DNA of the CDR3: TGTGCCAGTGAACAGGGGTTTAGTAATGAGCAGTTCTTC.